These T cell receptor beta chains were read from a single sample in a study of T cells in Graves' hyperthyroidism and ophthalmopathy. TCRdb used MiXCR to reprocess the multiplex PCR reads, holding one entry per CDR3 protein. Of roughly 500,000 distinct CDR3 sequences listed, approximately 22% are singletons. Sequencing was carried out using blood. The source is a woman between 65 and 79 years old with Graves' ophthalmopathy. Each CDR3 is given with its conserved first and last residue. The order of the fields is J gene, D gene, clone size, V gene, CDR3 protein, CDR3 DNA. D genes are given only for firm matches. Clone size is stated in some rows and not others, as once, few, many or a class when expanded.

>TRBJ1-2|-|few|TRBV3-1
CASSQVAAVAGHGYTF
TGTGCCAGCAGCCAAGTAGCCGCGGTGGCAGGGCATGGCTACACCTTC
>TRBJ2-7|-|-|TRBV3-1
CASSLQGLEQYF
TGTGCCAGCAGCCTCCAGGGACTCGAGCAGTACTTC
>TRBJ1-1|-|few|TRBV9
CASSAQVNTEAFF
TGTGCCAGCAGCGCACAGGTAAACACTGAAGCTTTCTTT
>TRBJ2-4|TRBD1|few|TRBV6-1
CASSDQGTGYDNIQYF
TGTGCCAGCAGCGACCAGGGGACAGGGTATGACAACATTCAGTACTTC
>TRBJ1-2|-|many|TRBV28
CASTLGPISNYGYTF
TGTGCCAGCACCCTCGGACCGATATCTAACTATGGCTACACCTTC
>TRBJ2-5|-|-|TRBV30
CAWETGETQYF
TGTGCCTGGGAGACAGGAGAGACCCAGTACTTC
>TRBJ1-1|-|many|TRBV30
CAWIGRAMNTEAFF
TGTGCCTGGATCGGGCGGGCCATGAACACTGAAGCTTTCTTT
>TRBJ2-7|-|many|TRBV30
CAWSVGAVAYEQYF
TGTGCCTGGAGTGTTGGAGCGGTAGCCTACGAGCAGTACTTC
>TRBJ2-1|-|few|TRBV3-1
CASSPGREQFF
TGTGCCAGCAGCCCCGGACGGGAACAGTTCTTC
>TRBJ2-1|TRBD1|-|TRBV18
CASSPGTGAEQFF
TGTGCCAGCTCACCCGGGACAGGAGCTGAGCAGTTCTTC
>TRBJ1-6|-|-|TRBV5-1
CASSLGDSNYNSPLHF
TGCGCCAGCAGCTTGGGTGACAGCAATTATAATTCACCCCTCCACTTT
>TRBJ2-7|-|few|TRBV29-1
CSVEVLSGYEQYF
TGCAGCGTTGAAGTCTTGAGTGGCTACGAGCAGTACTTC
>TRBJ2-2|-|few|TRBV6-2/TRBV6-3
CASSPLEMAGTTGELFF
TGTGCCAGCAGTCCCCTTGAGATGGCAGGCACCACCGGGGAGCTGTTTTTT
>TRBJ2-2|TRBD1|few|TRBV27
CASSYRDRGPPGELFF
TGTGCCAGCAGTTACCGGGACAGGGGTCCGCCCGGGGAGCTGTTTTTT
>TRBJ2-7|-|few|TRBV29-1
CSAVEIGIGEQYF
TGCAGCGCTGTCGAGATAGGAATAGGAGAGCAGTACTTC
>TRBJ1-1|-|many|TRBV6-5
CASSYRGGTTEAFF
TGTGCCAGCAGTTACAGGGGAGGTACCACTGAAGCTTTCTTT
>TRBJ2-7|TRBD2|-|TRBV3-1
CASSQVRSGRAGEQYF
TGCGCCAGCAGCCAAGTCCGTAGCGGGAGGGCGGGCGAGCAGTACTTC
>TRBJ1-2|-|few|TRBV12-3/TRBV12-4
CASSPLDGYTF
TGTGCCAGCAGTCCCCTAGATGGCTACACCTTC
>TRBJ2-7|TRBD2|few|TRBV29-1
CSVRGGLTGDSYEQYF
TGCAGCGTTCGGGGGGGTCTGACAGGCGATTCCTACGAGCAGTACTTC
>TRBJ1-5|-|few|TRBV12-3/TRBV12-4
CASSFREQPQHF
TGTGCCAGCAGTTTCAGAGAACAGCCCCAGCATTTT
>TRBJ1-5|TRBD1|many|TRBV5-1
CASGGQVNQPQHF
TGCGCCAGCGGGGGACAGGTTAATCAGCCCCAGCATTTT
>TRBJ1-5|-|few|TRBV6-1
CASSEWTVSNQPQHF
TGTGCCAGCAGTGAATGGACAGTCAGCAATCAGCCCCAGCATTTT
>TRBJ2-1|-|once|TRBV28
CASSPRDRNSYNEQFF
TGTGCCAGCAGCCCTCGCGACAGAAACTCCTACAATGAGCAGTTCTTC
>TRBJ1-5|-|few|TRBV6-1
CASSESEGRGNQPQHF
TGTGCCAGCAGTGAGTCGGAGGGAAGGGGGAATCAGCCCCAGCATTTT
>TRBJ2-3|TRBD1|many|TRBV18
CASSPRQGTDTQYF
TGTGCCAGCAGTCCAAGACAGGGAACAGATACGCAGTATTTT
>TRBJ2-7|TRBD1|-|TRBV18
CASSPRQGRNEQYF
TGTGCCAGCTCACCGAGACAGGGGCGAAACGAGCAGTACTTC
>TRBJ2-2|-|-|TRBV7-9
CASSSSTGMNTGELFF
TGTGCCAGCAGCTCCTCGACAGGAATGAACACCGGGGAGCTGTTTTTT
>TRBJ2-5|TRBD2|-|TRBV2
CASSGDVAGQETQYF
TGTGCCAGCAGTGGGGACGTAGCGGGCCAAGAGACCCAGTACTTC
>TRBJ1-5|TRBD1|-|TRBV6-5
CASSYLPGQGFNQPQHF
TGTGCCAGCAGTTACTTACCGGGACAGGGCTTCAATCAGCCCCAGCATTTT
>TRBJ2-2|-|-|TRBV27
CASSLRGTTGKLFF
TGTGCCAGCAGTTTAAGAGGGACCACCGGGAAGCTGTTTTTT
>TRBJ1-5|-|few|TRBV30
CAWSVSHANQPQHF
TGTGCCTGGAGTGTAAGTCACGCCAATCAGCCCCAGCATTTT
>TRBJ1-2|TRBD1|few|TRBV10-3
CAISESRQGDGYTF
TGTGCCATCAGTGAGTCGCGACAGGGAGATGGCTACACCTTC
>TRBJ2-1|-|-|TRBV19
CASSGVPSYNEQFF
TGTGCCAGTAGTGGCGTCCCCTCCTACAATGAGCAGTTCTTC
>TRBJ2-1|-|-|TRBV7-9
CASSIGNNEQFF
TGCGCCAGCAGTATCGGTAACAATGAGCAGTTCTTC
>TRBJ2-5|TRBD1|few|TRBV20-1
CSPKGQGAETQYF
TGCAGCCCCAAGGGCCAGGGGGCAGAGACCCAGTACTTC
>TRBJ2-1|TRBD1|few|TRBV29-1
CSVEDPDYRGDEQFF
TGCAGCGTTGAAGACCCTGACTACAGGGGTGATGAGCAGTTCTTC
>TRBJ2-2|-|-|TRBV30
CAWSGLNTGELFF
TGTGCCTGGAGCGGACTTAACACCGGGGAGCTGTTTTTT
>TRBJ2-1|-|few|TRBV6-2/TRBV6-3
CASSYSVPNYNEQFF
TGTGCCAGCAGTTACTCGGTCCCTAATTACAATGAGCAGTTCTTC
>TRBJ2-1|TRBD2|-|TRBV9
CASSPPRSSGRALDEQFF
TGTGCCAGCAGCCCCCCCCGGTCTAGCGGGAGGGCCCTCGATGAGCAGTTCTTC
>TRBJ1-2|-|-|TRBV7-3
CASSLIGGSYGYTF
TGTGCCAGCAGCTTAATAGGGGGGAGCTATGGCTACACCTTC
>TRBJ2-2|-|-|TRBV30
CAWSVSRAGELFF
TGTGCCTGGAGTGTATCGCGCGCCGGGGAGCTGTTTTTT
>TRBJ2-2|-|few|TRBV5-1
CASSRLENTGELFF
TGCGCCAGCAGCCGACTAGAGAACACCGGGGAGCTGTTTTTT
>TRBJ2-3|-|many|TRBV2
CASTVTGIGRDTQYF
TGTGCCAGCACGGTGACTGGGATTGGCAGAGATACGCAGTATTTT
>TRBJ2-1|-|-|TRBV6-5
CASSIRHSSGASSYNEQFF
TGTGCCAGCAGTATTCGACACTCGTCCGGGGCTAGCTCCTACAATGAGCAGTTCTTC
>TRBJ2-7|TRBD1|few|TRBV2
CASRGDRFYEQYF
TGTGCCAGCAGGGGGGACAGATTCTACGAGCAGTACTTC
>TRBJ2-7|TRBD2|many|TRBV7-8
CASSPWTSGAYEQYF
TGTGCCAGCAGCCCCTGGACTAGCGGGGCCTACGAGCAGTACTTC
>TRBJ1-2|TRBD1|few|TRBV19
CASSILPAPGQMSGYTF
TGTGCCAGTAGTATACTCCCCGCACCGGGACAGATGAGTGGCTACACCTTC
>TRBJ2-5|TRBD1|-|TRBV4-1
CASSQAQDRWGTQYF
TGCGCCAGCAGCCAAGCCCAGGACAGGTGGGGGACCCAGTACTTC
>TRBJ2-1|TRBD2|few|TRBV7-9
CAAQRESITNEQFF
TGTGCCGCCCAGCGGGAGTCCATTACGAATGAGCAGTTCTTC
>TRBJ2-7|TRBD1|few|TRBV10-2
CASGTGGSYEQYF
TGCGCCAGCGGGACAGGGGGCTCCTACGAGCAGTACTTC
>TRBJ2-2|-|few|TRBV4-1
CASSPDPTGNTGELFF
TGCGCCAGCAGCCCTGACCCGACAGGGAACACCGGGGAGCTGTTTTTT
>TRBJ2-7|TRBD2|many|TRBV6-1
CASSTSGRRDEQYF
TGTGCCAGCAGTACTAGCGGGAGGAGGGACGAGCAGTACTTC
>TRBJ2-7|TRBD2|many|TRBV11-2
CASSLPGGRNEQYF
TGTGCCAGCAGCTTACCGGGAGGGCGGAACGAGCAGTACTTC
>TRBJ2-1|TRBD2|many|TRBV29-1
CSVVGVGLAGANEQFF
TGCAGCGTTGTTGGGGTCGGACTAGCGGGAGCTAATGAGCAGTTCTTC
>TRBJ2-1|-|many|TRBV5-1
CASSLVQGSYNEQFF
TGCGCCAGCAGCTTGGTCCAGGGCTCCTACAATGAGCAGTTCTTC
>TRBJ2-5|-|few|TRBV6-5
CASSYGEETQYF
TGTGCCAGCAGTTACGGGGAGGAGACCCAGTACTTC
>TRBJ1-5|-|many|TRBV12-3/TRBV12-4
CASSPPGSINQPQHF
TGTGCCAGCAGTCCCCCCGGGAGCATCAATCAGCCCCAGCATTTT